This T cell receptor beta chain was recovered during a study of blood T cell repertoires in COVID-19. Whole-study context: Both acute and convalescent COVID-19 samples were obtained from the United States, Italy and Spain. Nucleic acid was either cDNA or gDNA, and it came from T cells, B-cell-depleted T cells, or PBMCs.

The V segment lost 0 bases and the J segment 4 bases; nucleotides outside the gene matches: 7. The germline CDR1 and CDR2 sequences are MDHEN and SYDVKM. The CDR3 consists of 16 residues. Original data processing: Reference gene primer amplification gave nucleated cell count estimates. Repertoires were generated with immunoSEQ multiplex PCR, while TCRdb's copy carries only in-frame clones and drops some. V, J and clone size derive from that table, while D and trimming were established from the DNA sequence. The data contain around 350,000 clones, around 86% of them singletons. The chain joins TRBV28 to TRBJ1-2; 8 bases line up with TRBD1. This clonotype originated in a human donor in a cohort sampled during active COVID-19. Sequencing was done on a sample of peripheral blood. CDR3 DNA sequence: TGTGCCAGCAGTTTATGGGGACAGGTCGAGGGCTATGGCTACACCTTC. Protein product: CASSLWGQVEGYGYTF.